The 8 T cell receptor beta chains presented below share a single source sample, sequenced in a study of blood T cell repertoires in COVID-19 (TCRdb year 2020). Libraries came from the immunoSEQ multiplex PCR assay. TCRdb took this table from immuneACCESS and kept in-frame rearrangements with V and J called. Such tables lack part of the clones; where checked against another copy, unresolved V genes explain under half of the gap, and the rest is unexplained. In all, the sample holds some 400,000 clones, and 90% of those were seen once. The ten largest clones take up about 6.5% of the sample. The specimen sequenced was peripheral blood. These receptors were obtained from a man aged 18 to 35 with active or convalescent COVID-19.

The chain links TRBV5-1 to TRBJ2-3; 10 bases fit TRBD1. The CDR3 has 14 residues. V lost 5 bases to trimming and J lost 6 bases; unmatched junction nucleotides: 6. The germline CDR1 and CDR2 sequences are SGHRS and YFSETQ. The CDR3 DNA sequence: TGCGCCAGCAGAGCCGGGACAGGGGCGGATACGCAGTATTTT. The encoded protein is CASRAGTGADTQYF.

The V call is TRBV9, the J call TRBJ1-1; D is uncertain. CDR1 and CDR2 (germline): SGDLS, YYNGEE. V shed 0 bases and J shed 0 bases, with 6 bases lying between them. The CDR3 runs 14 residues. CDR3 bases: TGTGCCAGCAGCGTAGTCGGGTTGAACACTGAAGCTTTCTTT. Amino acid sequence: CASSVVGLNTEAFF.

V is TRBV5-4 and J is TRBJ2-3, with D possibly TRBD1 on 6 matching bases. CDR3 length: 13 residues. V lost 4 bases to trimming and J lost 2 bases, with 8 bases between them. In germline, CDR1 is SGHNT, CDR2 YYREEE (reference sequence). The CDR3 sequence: CASSRDITDTQYF. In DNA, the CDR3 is TGTGCCAGCAGCAGGGACATCACAGATACGCAGTATTTT.

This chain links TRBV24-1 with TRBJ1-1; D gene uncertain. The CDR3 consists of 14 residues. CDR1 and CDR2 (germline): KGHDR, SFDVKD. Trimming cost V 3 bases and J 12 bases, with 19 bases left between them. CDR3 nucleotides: TGTGCCACCAGTGATAGGCCCAGCTGGGGAGGAACTTTCTTT. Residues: CATSDRPSWGGTFF.

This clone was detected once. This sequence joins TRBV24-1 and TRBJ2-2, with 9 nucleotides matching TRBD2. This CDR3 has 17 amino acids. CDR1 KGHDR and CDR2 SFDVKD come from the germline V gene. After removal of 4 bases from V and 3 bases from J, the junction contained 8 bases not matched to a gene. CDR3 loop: CATSDPSGRTDTGELFF. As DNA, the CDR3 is TGTGCCACCAGTGACCCAAGCGGGAGGACTGACACCGGGGAGCTGTTTTTT.

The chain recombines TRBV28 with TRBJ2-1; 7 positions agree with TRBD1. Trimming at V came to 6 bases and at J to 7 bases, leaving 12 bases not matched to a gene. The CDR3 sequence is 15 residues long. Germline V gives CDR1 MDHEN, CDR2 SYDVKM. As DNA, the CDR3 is TGTGCCAGCAGGGCCTCAGGGGGAATGTGGAATGAGCAGTTCTTC. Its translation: CASRASGGMWNEQFF.

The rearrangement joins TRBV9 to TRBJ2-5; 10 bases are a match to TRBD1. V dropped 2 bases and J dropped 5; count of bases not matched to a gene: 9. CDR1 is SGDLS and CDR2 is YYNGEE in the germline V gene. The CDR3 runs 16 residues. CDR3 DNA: TGTGCCAGCAGCGTTCTCTCGGGACAGGGGAGGGAGACCCAGTACTTC. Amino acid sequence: CASSVLSGQGRETQYF.

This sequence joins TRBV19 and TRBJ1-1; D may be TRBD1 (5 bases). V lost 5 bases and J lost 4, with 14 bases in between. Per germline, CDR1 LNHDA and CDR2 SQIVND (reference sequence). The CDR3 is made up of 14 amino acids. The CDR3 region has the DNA TGTGCCAGTAGTCCCAGGGTATCCCCCACTGAAGCTTTCTTT. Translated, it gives CASSPRVSPTEAFF.